A single sample is the source of the 10 T cell receptor beta chains below, sequenced in a study of blood T cell repertoires in COVID-19. Here immunoSEQ multiplex PCR was the method, and the copy in TCRdb shows in-frame clones only, minus some. In the table there are roughly 140,000 clones, around nine tenths of which are singletons. Material: peripheral blood. These receptors all stem from a man in his fifties or sixties with active or convalescent COVID-19.

The chain links TRBV7-2 to TRBJ2-3; maybe TRBD2 (7 bases). CDR3 length: 14 amino acids. V lost 5 bases, J lost 5 bases, and 14 bases lay in between. Germline V gene lookup returns CDR1 SGHTA and CDR2 FQGNSA. The DNA for the CDR3 is TGTGCCAGCAGCCAGACTAGGGGGGGAGATACGCAGTATTTT. Translated: CASSQTRGGDTQYF.

The J gene is TRBJ2-7, the V gene TRBV28; a weak D match, TRBD1 (7 bases). Deletions cut 3 bases from V and 3 bases from J, with 15 bases between. Germline V gene data show CDR1 as MDHEN and CDR2 as SYDVKM. The CDR3 consists of 15 residues. CDR3: CASSLGGGQDYEQYF. CDR3 DNA: TGTGCCAGCAGTTTGGGGGGTGGACAGGACTACGAGCAGTACTTC.

The chain carries TRBV15 and TRBJ2-3, with TRBD1 identical over 9 bases. V lost 6 bases and J lost 1; bases outside the gene matches: 2. This CDR3 has 14 residues. Germline-derived CDR1 and CDR2 are LNHNV and YYDKDF (reference sequence). The CDR3 protein is CATSRQGGTDTQYF. The CDR3 DNA reads TGTGCCACCAGTCGACAGGGGGGCACAGATACGCAGTATTTT. Looking up the rest from reference TRBV15 and TRBJ2-3 gives the full variable domain: DAMVIQNPRYQVTQFGKPVTLSCSQTLNHNVMYWYQQKSSQAPKLLFHYYDKDFNNEADTPDNFQSRRPNTSFCFLDIRSPGLGDTAMYLCATSRQGGTDTQYFGPGTRLTVL.

This rearrangement joins TRBV3-1 (or the pseudogene TRBV3-2) to TRBJ2-7, with D possibly being TRBD1 (6 bases). Germline V gives CDR1 LGHDT, CDR2 YNNKEL (reference sequence). This CDR3 spans 14 amino acids. Trimming removed 3 bases at V and 12 bases at J, with 21 bases between. The CDR3 is CASSHAPGAVGWYF. Here the CDR3 DNA reads TGTGCCAGCAGCCACGCCCCAGGGGCGGTCGGATGGTACTTC.

The CDR3 DNA is TGTGCCAGTAGTCCTACCTTGGACAGCGAGCAGTTCTTC. Protein: CASSPTLDSEQFF. V usage is TRBV19 and J usage is TRBJ2-1, with D perhaps TRBD1 (6 bases). CDR1 is LNHDA, CDR2 SQIVND, per germline (reference sequence). With 5 bases removed from V and 10 bases from J, the gap between germline ends came to 15 bases. CDR3 size: 13 residues. Complete variable domain (other parts from reference TRBV19 and TRBJ2-1): DGGITQSPKYLFRKEGQNVTLSCEQNLNHDAMYWYRQDPGQGLRLIYYSQIVNDFQKGDIAEGYSVSREKKESFPLTVTSAQKNPTAFYLCASSPTLDSEQFFGPGTRLTVL.

This chain links TRBV21-1 with TRBJ2-7; TRBD2 is taken as the D call from the table, unchecked against the DNA. TRBV21-1 is recorded as a pseudogene. CDR3 length equals 17 residues. This chain's CDR3 is CASSKGGSGEHFYEQYF. The CDR3 region has the DNA TGTGCCAGCAGCAAAGGAGGTAGCGGGGAACATTTCTACGAGCAGTACTTC.

The chain combines TRBV29-1 with TRBJ1-6, with D tentatively TRBD1 (5 bases). The CDR3 has 15 amino acids. Trimming took 4 bases from V and 9 from J, leaving 19 bases between them. Germline loops: CDR1 SQVTM, CDR2 ANQGSEA. CDR3 nucleotide sequence: TGCAGCGTTGCTAGGGGACTCCAGGTTGGTTCACCCCTCCACTTT. It translates to CSVARGLQVGSPLHF.

DNA of the CDR3: TGTGCCAGCAGGGATCGAGCGAACACAGATACGCAGTATTTT. This sequence encodes CASRDRANTDTQYF. This sequence joins TRBV2 and TRBJ2-3; no clear D. With 6 bases removed from V and 2 bases from J, the gap between germline ends came to 12 bases. The CDR3 is 14 amino acids. Germline loops: CDR1 SNHLY, CDR2 FYNNEI.

The chain couples TRBV19 to TRBJ2-5; 7 bases map to TRBD2. Germline V gene sequence: CDR1 LNHDA, CDR2 SQIVND (reference sequence). CDR3 length: 15 amino acids. After removal of 7 bases from V and 4 bases from J, the junction contained 12 bases not matched to a gene. The DNA for the CDR3 is TGTGCCAGTACCGAGAGGCCTAGCGGTTCAGAGACCCAGTACTTC. It encodes CASTERPSGSETQYF.

V gene TRBV14 combines with J gene TRBJ1-4, with D maybe TRBD1 (5 bases). CDR3 length: 16 residues. Germline V gene sequence: CDR1 SGHDN, CDR2 FVKESK. V gave up 4 bases and J gave up 5 bases, with 17 bases separating them. This CDR3 is CASSPRTWGRNEKLFF. DNA of the CDR3: TGTGCCAGCAGCCCGAGGACATGGGGCCGAAATGAAAAACTGTTTTTT.